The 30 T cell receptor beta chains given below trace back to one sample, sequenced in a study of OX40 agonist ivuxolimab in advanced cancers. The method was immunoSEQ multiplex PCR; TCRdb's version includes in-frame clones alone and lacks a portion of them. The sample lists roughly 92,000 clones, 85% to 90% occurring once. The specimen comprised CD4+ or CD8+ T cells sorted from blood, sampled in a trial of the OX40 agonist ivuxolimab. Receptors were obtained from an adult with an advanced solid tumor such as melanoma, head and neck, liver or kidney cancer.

CDR3 region: CASRGAGEQFF. In DNA, the CDR3 is TGTGCCAGCAGGGGGGCGGGGGAGCAGTTCTTC. The rearrangement joins TRBV6-5 to TRBJ2-1, with D perhaps matching TRBD1 or TRBD2 (6 bases each). The CDR3 spans 11 residues. Trimming removed 6 bases from V and 10 bases from J, with 10 bases in between. Germline-derived CDR1 and CDR2 are MNHEY and SVGAGI.

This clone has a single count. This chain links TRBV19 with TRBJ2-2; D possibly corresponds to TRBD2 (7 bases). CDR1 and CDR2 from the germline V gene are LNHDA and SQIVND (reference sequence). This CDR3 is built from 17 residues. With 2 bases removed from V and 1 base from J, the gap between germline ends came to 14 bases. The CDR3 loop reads CASSISRGARNTGELFF. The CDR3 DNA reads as TGTGCCAGTAGTATAAGTCGGGGGGCGCGGAACACCGGGGAGCTGTTTTTT.

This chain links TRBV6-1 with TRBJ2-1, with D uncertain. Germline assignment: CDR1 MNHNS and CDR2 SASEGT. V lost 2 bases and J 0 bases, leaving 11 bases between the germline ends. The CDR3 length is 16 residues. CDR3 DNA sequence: TGTGCCAGCAGTGAACAGGACGGTTTCTCCTACAATGAGCAGTTCTTC. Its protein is CASSEQDGFSYNEQFF.

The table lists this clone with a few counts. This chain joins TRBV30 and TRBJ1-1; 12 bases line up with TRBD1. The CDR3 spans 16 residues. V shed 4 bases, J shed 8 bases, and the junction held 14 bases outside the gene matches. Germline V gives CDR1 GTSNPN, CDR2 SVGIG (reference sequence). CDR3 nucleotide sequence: TGTGCCTGGACAGCGATTGGTCAAGGGACAGGGGGCGAAGCTTTCTTT. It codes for CAWTAIGQGTGGEAFF.

The CDR3 reads CAWSGEPGQPQHF. DNA for the CDR3: TGTGCCTGGAGTGGGGAACCGGGGCAGCCCCAGCATTTT. The V and J genes are TRBV30 and TRBJ1-5, with D uncertain. The germline V and J ends were trimmed by 1 base and 7 bases, with 11 bases remaining between them. The CDR3 spans 13 residues. CDR1 and CDR2 (germline): GTSNPN, SVGIG (reference sequence). The whole variable domain, remainder taken from reference TRBV30 and TRBJ1-5, is SQTIHQWPATLVQPVGSPLSLECTVEGTSNPNLYWYRQAAGRGLQLLFYSVGIGQISSEVPQNLSASRPQDRQFILSSKKLLLSDSGFYLCAWSGEPGQPQHFGDGTRLSIL.

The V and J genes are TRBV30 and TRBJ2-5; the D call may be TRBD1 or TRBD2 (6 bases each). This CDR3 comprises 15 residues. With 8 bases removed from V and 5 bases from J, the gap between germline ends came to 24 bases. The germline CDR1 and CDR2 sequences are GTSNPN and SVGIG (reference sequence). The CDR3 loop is CARALGTPGLETQYF. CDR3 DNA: TGTGCCCGGGCACTGGGGACACCGGGACTGGAGACCCAGTACTTC.

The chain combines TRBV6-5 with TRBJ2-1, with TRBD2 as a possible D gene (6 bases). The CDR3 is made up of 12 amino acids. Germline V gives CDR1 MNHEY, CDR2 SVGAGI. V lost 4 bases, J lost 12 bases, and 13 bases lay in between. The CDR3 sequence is CASSSGPGGQFF. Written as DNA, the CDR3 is TGTGCCAGCAGTTCAGGCCCCGGGGGGCAGTTCTTC.

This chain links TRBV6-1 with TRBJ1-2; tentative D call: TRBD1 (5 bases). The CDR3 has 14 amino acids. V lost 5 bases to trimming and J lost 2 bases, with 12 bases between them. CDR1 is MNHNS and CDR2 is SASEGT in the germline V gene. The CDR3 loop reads CASSWRGANYGYTF. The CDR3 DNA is TGTGCCAGCAGTTGGCGAGGGGCCAACTATGGCTACACCTTC.

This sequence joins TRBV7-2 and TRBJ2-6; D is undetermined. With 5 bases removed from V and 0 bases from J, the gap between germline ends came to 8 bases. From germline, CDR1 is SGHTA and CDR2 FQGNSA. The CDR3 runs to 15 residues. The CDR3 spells CASSPRISGANVLTF. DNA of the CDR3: TGTGCCAGCAGCCCCAGAATCTCTGGGGCCAACGTCCTGACTTTC.

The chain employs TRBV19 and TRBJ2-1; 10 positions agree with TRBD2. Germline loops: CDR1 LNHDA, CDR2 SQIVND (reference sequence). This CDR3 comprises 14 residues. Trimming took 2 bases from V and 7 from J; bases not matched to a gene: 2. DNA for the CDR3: TGTGCCAGTAGTATATCTAGCGGGAGTAATGAGCAGTTCTTC. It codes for CASSISSGSNEQFF.

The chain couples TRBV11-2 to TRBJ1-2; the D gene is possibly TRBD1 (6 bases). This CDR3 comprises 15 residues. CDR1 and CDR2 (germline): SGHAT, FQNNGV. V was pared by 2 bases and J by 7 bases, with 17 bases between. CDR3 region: CASSLLISQGGGYTF. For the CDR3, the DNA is TGTGCCAGCAGCTTACTTATATCACAGGGAGGTGGCTACACCTTC.

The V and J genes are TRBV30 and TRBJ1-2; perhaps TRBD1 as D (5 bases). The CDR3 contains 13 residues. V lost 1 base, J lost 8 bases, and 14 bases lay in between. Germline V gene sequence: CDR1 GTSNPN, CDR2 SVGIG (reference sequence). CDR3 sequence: CAWSGQTTKGYTF. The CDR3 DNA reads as TGTGCCTGGAGTGGACAGACCACAAAAGGCTACACCTTC.

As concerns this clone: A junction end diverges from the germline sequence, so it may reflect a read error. DNA for the CDR3: TGTGCCAGCAGATTAGGACCGCGAGGGGCAGATACGCAGTATTTT. Residues: CASRLGPRGADTQYF. The chain is built from TRBV11-2 and TRBJ2-3, with D possibly called TRBD1 or TRBD2 (5 bases each). Germline lookup yields CDR1 SGHAT and CDR2 FQNNGV. The CDR3 is 15 residues long. Together with reference TRBV11-2 and TRBJ2-3, the CDR3 gives the full variable domain: EAGVAQSPRYKIIEKRQSVAFWCNPISGHATLYWYQQILGQGPKLLIQFQNNGVVDDSQLPKDRFSAERLKGVDSTLKIQPAKLEDSAVYLCASRLGPRGADTQYFGPGTRLTVL.

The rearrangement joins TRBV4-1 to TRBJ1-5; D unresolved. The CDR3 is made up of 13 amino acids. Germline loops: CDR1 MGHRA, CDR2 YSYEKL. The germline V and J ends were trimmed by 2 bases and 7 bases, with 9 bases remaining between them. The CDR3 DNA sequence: TGCGCCAGCAGCCAACACGTCGGCCAGCCCCAGCATTTT. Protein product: CASSQHVGQPQHF.

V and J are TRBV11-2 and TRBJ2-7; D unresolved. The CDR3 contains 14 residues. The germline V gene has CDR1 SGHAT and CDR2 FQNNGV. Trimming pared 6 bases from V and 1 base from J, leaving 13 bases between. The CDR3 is CASRHPGPSYEQYF. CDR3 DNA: TGTGCCAGCAGGCACCCGGGCCCGTCCTACGAGCAGTACTTC. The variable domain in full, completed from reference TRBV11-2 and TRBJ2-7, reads EAGVAQSPRYKIIEKRQSVAFWCNPISGHATLYWYQQILGQGPKLLIQFQNNGVVDDSQLPKDRFSAERLKGVDSTLKIQPAKLEDSAVYLCASRHPGPSYEQYFGPGTRLTVT.

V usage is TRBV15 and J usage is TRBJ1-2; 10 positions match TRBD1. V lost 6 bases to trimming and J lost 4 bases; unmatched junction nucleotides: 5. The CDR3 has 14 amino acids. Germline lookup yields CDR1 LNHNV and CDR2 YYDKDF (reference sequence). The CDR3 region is CATRGTGAGYGYTF. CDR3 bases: TGTGCCACCAGGGGGACAGGGGCGGGCTATGGCTACACCTTC.

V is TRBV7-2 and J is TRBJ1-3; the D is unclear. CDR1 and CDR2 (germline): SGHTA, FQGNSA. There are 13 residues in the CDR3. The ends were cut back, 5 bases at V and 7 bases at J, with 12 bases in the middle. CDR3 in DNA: TGTGCCAGCAGCCCGGCTCCGGGGAACACCATATATTTT. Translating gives CASSPAPGNTIYF.

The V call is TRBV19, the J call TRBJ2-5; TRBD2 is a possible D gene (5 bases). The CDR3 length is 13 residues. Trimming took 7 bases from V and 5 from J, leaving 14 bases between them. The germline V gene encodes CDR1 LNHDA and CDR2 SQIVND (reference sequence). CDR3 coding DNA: TGTGCCAGTACTCGGGGAAACGGGGAGACCCAGTACTTC. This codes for CASTRGNGETQYF.

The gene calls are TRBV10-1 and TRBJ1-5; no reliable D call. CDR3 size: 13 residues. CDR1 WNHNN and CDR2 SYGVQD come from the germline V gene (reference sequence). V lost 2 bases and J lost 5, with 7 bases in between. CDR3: CASSEGSHQPQHF. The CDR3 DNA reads TGCGCCAGCAGTGAGGGGTCCCATCAGCCCCAGCATTTT.

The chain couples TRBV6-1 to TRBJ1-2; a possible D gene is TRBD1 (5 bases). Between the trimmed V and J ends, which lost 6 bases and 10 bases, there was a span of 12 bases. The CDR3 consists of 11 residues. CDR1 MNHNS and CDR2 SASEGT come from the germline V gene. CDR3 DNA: TGTGCCAGCAGCGGGGGGTGGGACTACACCTTC. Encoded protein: CASSGGWDYTF.

The CDR3 spells CASSRHTLTGLESGYTF. CDR3 nucleotide sequence: TGTGCCAGCAGCCGACATACTCTGACAGGGCTCGAGAGTGGCTACACCTTC. The V and J genes are TRBV21-1 and TRBJ1-2; the table's D gene call, TRBD1, was not cross checked with the DNA. TRBV21-1 is described as a pseudogene. This CDR3 comprises 17 residues.

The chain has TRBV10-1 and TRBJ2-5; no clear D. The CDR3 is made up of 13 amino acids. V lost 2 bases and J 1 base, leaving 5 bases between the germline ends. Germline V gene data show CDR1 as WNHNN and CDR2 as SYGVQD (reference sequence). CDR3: CASSEGVQETQYF. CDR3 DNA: TGCGCCAGCAGTGAGGGGGTCCAAGAGACCCAGTACTTC.

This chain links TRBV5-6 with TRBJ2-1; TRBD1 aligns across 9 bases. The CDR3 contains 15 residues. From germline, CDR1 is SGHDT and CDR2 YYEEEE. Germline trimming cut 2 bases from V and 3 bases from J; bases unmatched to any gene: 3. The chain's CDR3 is CASSLGTGNYNEQFF. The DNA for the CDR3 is TGTGCCAGCAGCTTAGGGACAGGGAACTACAATGAGCAGTTCTTC.

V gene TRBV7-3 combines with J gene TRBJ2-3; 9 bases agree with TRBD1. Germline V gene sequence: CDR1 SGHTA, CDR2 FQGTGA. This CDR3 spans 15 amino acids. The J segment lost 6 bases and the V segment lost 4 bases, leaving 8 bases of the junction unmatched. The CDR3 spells CASSYTSGTGDTQYF. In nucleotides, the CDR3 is TGTGCCAGCAGCTACACCTCGGGGACAGGGGATACGCAGTATTTT.

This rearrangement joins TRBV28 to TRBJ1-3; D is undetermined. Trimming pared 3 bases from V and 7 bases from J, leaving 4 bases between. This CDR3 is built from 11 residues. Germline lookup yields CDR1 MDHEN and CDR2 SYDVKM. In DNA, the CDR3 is TGTGCCAGCAGTTTCGCGAACACCATATATTTT. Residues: CASSFANTIYF.

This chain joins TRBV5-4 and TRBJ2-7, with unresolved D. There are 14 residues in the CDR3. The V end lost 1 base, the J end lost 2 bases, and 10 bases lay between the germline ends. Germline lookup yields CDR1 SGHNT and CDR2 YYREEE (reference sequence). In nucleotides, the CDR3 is TGTGCCAGCAGCTTGTTCGGCAGAGCCTACGAGCAGTACTTC. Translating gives CASSLFGRAYEQYF. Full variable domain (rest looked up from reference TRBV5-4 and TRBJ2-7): ETGVTQSPTHLIKTRGQQVTLRCSSQSGHNTVSWYQQALGQGPQFIFQYYREEENGRGNFPPRFSGLQFPNYSSELNVNALELDDSALYLCASSLFGRAYEQYFGPGTRLTVT.

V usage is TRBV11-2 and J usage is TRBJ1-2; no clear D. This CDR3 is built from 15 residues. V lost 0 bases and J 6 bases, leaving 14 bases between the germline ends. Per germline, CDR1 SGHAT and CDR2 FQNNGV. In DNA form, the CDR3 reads TGTGCCAGCAGCTTAGAGGGGAGTCCCGAAGATGGCTACACCTTC. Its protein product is CASSLEGSPEDGYTF. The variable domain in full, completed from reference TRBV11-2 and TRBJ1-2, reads EAGVAQSPRYKIIEKRQSVAFWCNPISGHATLYWYQQILGQGPKLLIQFQNNGVVDDSQLPKDRFSAERLKGVDSTLKIQPAKLEDSAVYLCASSLEGSPEDGYTFGSGTRLTVV.

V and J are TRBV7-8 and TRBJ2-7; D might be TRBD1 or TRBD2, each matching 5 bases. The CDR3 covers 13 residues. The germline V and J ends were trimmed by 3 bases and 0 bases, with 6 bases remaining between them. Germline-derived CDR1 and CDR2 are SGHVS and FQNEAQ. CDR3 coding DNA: TGTGCCAGCAGCTTGGGGGTCTCCTACGAGCAGTACTTC. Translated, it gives CASSLGVSYEQYF.

DNA for the CDR3: TGCGCCAGCAGCTTGGGAAGGGGGCCCGAGCAGTACTTC. Residues: CASSLGRGPEQYF. This rearrangement joins TRBV5-1 to TRBJ2-7; 7 bases match TRBD1. J gave up 6 bases and V 0 bases, and 3 bases lay outside the gene matches. Germline V lookup: CDR1 SGHRS, CDR2 YFSETQ. The CDR3 runs 13 residues.

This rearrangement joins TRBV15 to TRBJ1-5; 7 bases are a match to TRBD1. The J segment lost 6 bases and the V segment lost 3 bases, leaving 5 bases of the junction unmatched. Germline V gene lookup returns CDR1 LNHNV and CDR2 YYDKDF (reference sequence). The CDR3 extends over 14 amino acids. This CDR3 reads CATSSRQGSQPQHF. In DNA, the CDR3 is TGTGCCACCAGCAGTCGACAGGGCTCTCAGCCCCAGCATTTT.